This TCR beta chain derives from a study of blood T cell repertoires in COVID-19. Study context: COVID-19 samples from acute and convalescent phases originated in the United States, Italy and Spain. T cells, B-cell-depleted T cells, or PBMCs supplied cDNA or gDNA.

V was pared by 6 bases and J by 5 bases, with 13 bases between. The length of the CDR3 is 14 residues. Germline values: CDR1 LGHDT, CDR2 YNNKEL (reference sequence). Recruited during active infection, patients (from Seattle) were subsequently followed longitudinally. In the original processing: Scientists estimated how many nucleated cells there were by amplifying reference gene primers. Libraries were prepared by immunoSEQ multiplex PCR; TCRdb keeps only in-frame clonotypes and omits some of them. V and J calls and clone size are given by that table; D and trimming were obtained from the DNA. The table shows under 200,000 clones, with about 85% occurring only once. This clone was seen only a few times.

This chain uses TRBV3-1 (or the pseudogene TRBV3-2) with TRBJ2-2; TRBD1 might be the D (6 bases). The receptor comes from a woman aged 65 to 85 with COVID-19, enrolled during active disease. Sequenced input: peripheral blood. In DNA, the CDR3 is TGTGCCAGCAGAGGGGGTAGGAGGACCGGGGAGCTGTTTTTT. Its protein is CASRGGRRTGELFF.